This T cell receptor beta chain was sequenced for a study of OX40 agonist ivuxolimab in advanced cancers. At the level of the study: Patients got intravenous ivuxolimab at 0.01 to 10 mg/kg every 2 weeks. Among those treated, three patients had partial responses, one with hepatocellular carcinoma and two with cutaneous melanoma. Findings of the study overall: The CD4+ and CD8+ T cells in the blood had expanded clonally by week 6 at 0.1 to 3.0 mg/kg.

TCRdb keeps only in-frame clones here, not all; method: immunoSEQ multiplex PCR. The sample includes roughly 100,000 clones, less than 95% of them seen just once. Turning to this clone: Antigen specificity is unknown.

The sequencing used CD4+ or CD8+ T cells sorted from blood, collected in a trial of the OX40 agonist ivuxolimab. This TCR derives from an adult with an advanced solid tumor such as melanoma, head and neck, liver or kidney cancer.

The CDR3 loop is CAISDEGAANYGYTF. As DNA, the CDR3 is TGTGCCATCAGTGATGAGGGGGCGGCTAACTATGGCTACACCTTC. This chain joins TRBV10-3 and TRBJ1-2, with 7 bases aligning to TRBD1. V trimming: 3 bases; J trimming: 0 bases; junction bases outside the gene matches: 4. Looked up from germline, CDR1 is ENHRY and CDR2 is SYGVKD. The CDR3 spans 15 residues.